The 11 T cell receptor beta chains in this list originate from one sample, sequenced in a study of blood T cells in healthy people across ages. A J-beta primer mix and a sample-barcoded 5' primer were used in a second PCR of roughly 6 to 11 cycles. MiXCR, applied by TCRdb to the 5' RACE reads, yields one record per CDR3 protein. The sample records about 580,000 distinct CDR3 sequences, roughly 43% being singletons. The sample was blood. These receptors originate from a man aged 80 or over in good health.

V usage is TRBV20-1 and J usage is TRBJ2-2, with D maybe TRBD2 (5 bases). Germline V CDR1 and CDR2: DFQATT, SNEGSKA (reference sequence). The CDR3 runs 13 residues. V lost 4 bases and J 5 bases, leaving 11 bases between the germline ends. Here the CDR3 reads CSAIRTGTGELFF. DNA for the CDR3: TGCAGTGCTATTCGAACGGGGACCGGGGAGCTGTTTTTT.

Only a few counts were recorded for this clonotype. The J gene is TRBJ1-2, the V gene TRBV4-1; weak D call: TRBD1 (5 bases). Germline CDR1 MGHRA, CDR2 YSYEKL. The CDR3 runs 16 residues. V was pared by 1 base and J by 0 bases, with 12 bases between. The CDR3, as DNA: TGCGCCAGCAGCCAAGGACGACAGAGAGCTAACTATGGCTACACCTTC. Encoded protein: CASSQGRQRANYGYTF.

V and J are TRBV7-2 and TRBJ2-3, with 14 positions matching TRBD2. This CDR3 is 18 amino acids long. V shed 6 bases, J shed 3 bases, and the junction held 11 bases outside the gene matches. The germline gives CDR1 SGHTA, CDR2 FQGNSA. Written as DNA, the CDR3 is TGTGCCAGCAGTCTCGGGACTAGCGGGAGTGTGGGGACAGATACGCAGTATTTT. Amino acids: CASSLGTSGSVGTDTQYF. Together with reference TRBV7-2 and TRBJ2-3, the CDR3 gives the full variable domain: GAGVSQSPSNKVTEKGKDVELRCDPISGHTALYWYRQSLGQGLEFLIYFQGNSAPDKSGLPSDRFSAERTGGSVSTLTIQRTQQEDSAVYLCASSLGTSGSVGTDTQYFGPGTRLTVL.

The chain has TRBV27 and TRBJ2-3; TRBD1 aligns across 8 bases. The CDR3 sequence is 16 residues long. Germline V gives CDR1 MNHEY, CDR2 SMNVEV (reference sequence). The V and J ends lost 5 bases and 5 bases, in that order; junction bases with no gene match: 12. The CDR3 is CASSPWTGNVVDTQYF. In nucleotides, the CDR3 is TGTGCCAGCAGTCCTTGGACAGGGAATGTTGTAGATACGCAGTATTTT.

The chain is built from TRBV4-3 and TRBJ1-4; the match to TRBD1 covers 10 bases. J was trimmed by 6 bases and V by 0 bases; bases with no gene match: 10. CDR1 and CDR2 from the germline V gene are LGHNA and YSLEER. The CDR3 has 18 residues. CDR3 in DNA: TGCGCCAGCAGCCAAGACCATGAGGACAGGGGGGGATATGAAAAACTGTTTTTT. Translation: CASSQDHEDRGGYEKLFF.

The rearrangement uses TRBV14 and TRBJ2-1; D possibly matches TRBD1 or TRBD2 (6 bases each). CDR3 length equals 17 residues. Germline CDR1 SGHDN, CDR2 FVKESK. Trimming left V 5 bases short and J 0 bases short, with 17 bases between. CDR3 sequence reads: CASSTYRDFGSYNEQFF. DNA for the CDR3: TGTGCCAGCAGCACCTACAGGGACTTTGGCTCCTACAATGAGCAGTTCTTC.

The chain joins TRBV20-1 to TRBJ2-1, with TRBD2 matching 7 bases. Per germline, CDR1 DFQATT and CDR2 SNEGSKA (reference sequence). The length of the CDR3 is 16 residues. V shed 6 bases, J shed 0 bases, and the junction held 11 bases outside the gene matches. The CDR3 DNA is TGCAGTGCCTCCGGGGGGAACTCCTTCTCCTACAATGAGCAGTTCTTC. Amino acids: CSASGGNSFSYNEQFF.

This clonotype was detected once. The chain recombines TRBV29-1 with TRBJ1-2; perhaps TRBD1 as D (5 bases). Trimming took off 7 bases at V and 5 bases at J, with 14 bases between the two ends. There are 12 residues in the CDR3. Germline CDR1 is SQVTM and CDR2 is ANQGSEA. The CDR3, as DNA: TGCAGCGGTTATCAAGGGGAGTATGGCTACACCTTC. Encoded protein: CSGYQGEYGYTF.

The table lists this clonotype with a few counts. J is TRBJ2-3 and V is TRBV15; D is possibly TRBD2 (6 bases). V lost 10 bases and J 7 bases, leaving 18 bases between the germline ends. Germline CDR1 LNHNV, CDR2 YYDKDF (reference sequence). This CDR3 has 13 residues. Here the CDR3 reads CAIGSALGNTQYF. CDR3 coding DNA: TGTGCCATCGGGAGCGCCCTAGGGAATACGCAGTATTTT. Drawing the rest from reference TRBV15 and TRBJ2-3, the complete variable domain is DAMVIQNPRYQVTQFGKPVTLSCSQTLNHNVMYWYQQKSSQAPKLLFHYYDKDFNNEADTPDNFQSRRPNTSFCFLDIRSPGLGDTAMYLCAIGSALGNTQYFGPGTRLTVL.

This clonotype has a handful of counts. The chain combines TRBV7-9 with TRBJ2-3; 7 bases are shared with TRBD2. Germline CDR1 SEHNR, CDR2 FQNEAQ (reference sequence). The CDR3 covers 11 residues. The CDR3 nucleotides are TGTAGCGGGGCCACACAAGATACGCAGTATTTT. Translation: CSGATQDTQYF.

This clonotype was counted a few times. V and J are TRBV7-8 and TRBJ1-2, with D perhaps matching TRBD1 (5 bases). Germline V gives CDR1 SGHVS, CDR2 FQNEAQ. The CDR3 contains 15 residues. V lost 2 bases and J lost 0, with 10 bases in between. CDR3 in DNA: TGTGCCAGCAGCTTATCCCACAGGACTAACTATGGCTACACCTTC. Protein: CASSLSHRTNYGYTF.